A single sample gave rise to the 6 T cell receptor beta chains below, sequenced in a study of OX40 agonist ivuxolimab in advanced cancers. Profiled with immunoSEQ multiplex PCR; TCRdb holds only in-frame clones, not every one. The profile covers under 20,000 clones, with roughly 84% appearing a single time and over 3.5% taken by the ten largest. The sample consisted of CD4+ or CD8+ T cells sorted from blood, taken in a trial of the OX40 agonist ivuxolimab. The source is an adult with an advanced solid tumor such as melanoma, head and neck, liver or kidney cancer.

The chain links TRBV6-5 to TRBJ2-7; D is undetermined. Germline V CDR1 and CDR2: MNHEY, SVGAGI. V lost 0 bases, J lost 3 bases, and 6 bases lay in between. The CDR3 totals 13 residues. The CDR3 reads CASSYSHIYEQYF. The CDR3 nucleotides read TGTGCCAGCAGTTACTCTCATATCTACGAGCAGTACTTC.

This clone is medium-sized within its sample. This chain's CDR3 is CASSLTGTVYEQYF. The CDR3 coding sequence is TGTGCCAGCAGTCTGACAGGGACCGTCTACGAGCAGTACTTC. The chain links TRBV2 to TRBJ2-7, with TRBD1 matching 7 bases. The V segment lost 5 bases and the J segment 3 bases; nucleotides outside the gene matches: 7. CDR1 is SNHLY and CDR2 is FYNNEI in the germline V gene. The CDR3 loop spans 14 amino acids.

The chain carries TRBV7-3 and TRBJ2-1; 13 bases match TRBD2. J gave up 10 bases and V 5 bases, and 14 bases lay outside the gene matches. The CDR3 runs to 17 residues. CDR1 and CDR2 (germline): SGHTA, FQGTGA. This CDR3 is CASSPTQGLAGVREQFF. In DNA form, the CDR3 reads TGTGCCAGCAGCCCAACGCAAGGACTAGCGGGAGTAAGGGAGCAGTTCTTC.

This chain joins TRBV4-2 and TRBJ2-5; no reliable D call. V was pared by 0 bases and J by 2 bases, with 10 bases between. This CDR3 spans 15 amino acids. Germline V gene lookup returns CDR1 LGHNA and CDR2 YNFKEQ. This chain's CDR3 is CASSQENSLQETQYF. In nucleotides, the CDR3 is TGTGCCAGCAGCCAAGAAAACAGCTTACAAGAGACCCAGTACTTC.

This chain joins TRBV28 and TRBJ1-3, with 7 bases identical to TRBD1. With 6 bases clipped from V and 2 bases from J, the junction kept 4 bases outside the gene matches. Germline lookup yields CDR1 MDHEN and CDR2 SYDVKM. The CDR3 is made up of 14 amino acids. The CDR3 DNA sequence: TGTGCCAGCAGGATACAGGGGACTGGAAACACCATATATTTT. Translating gives CASRIQGTGNTIYF.

The chain joins TRBV10-2 to TRBJ2-6; D is possibly TRBD1 (5 bases). The CDR3 sequence is 15 residues long. The germline CDR1 and CDR2 sequences are WSHSY and SAAADI. V was trimmed by 3 bases and J by 1 base, leaving 7 bases between them. CDR3 DNA: TGCGCCAGCAGTGAAGGGGCGTCTGGGGCCAACGTCCTGACTTTC. Translating gives CASSEGASGANVLTF.